This T cell receptor (beta chain) comes out of a study of control samples from healthy donors and cancer patients. The CDR3 runs to 15 residues. Germline loops: CDR1 ENHRY, CDR2 SYGVKD. With 7 bases removed from V and 0 bases from J, the gap between germline ends came to 10 bases. Only in-frame clones appear in the TCRdb table, and some are missing; sequencing was by immunoSEQ multiplex PCR. The sample carries around 68,000 clones, 84% recorded once. The chain is built from TRBV10-3 and TRBJ2-6, with TRBD1 as a possible D gene (6 bases). The specimen was PBMCs. This TCR came from a woman in her fifties or sixties with lung cancer. Written as DNA, the CDR3 is TGTGCCATCAAGGGGGACCTCTCTGGGGCCAACGTCCTGACTTTC. This sequence encodes CAIKGDLSGANVLTF.